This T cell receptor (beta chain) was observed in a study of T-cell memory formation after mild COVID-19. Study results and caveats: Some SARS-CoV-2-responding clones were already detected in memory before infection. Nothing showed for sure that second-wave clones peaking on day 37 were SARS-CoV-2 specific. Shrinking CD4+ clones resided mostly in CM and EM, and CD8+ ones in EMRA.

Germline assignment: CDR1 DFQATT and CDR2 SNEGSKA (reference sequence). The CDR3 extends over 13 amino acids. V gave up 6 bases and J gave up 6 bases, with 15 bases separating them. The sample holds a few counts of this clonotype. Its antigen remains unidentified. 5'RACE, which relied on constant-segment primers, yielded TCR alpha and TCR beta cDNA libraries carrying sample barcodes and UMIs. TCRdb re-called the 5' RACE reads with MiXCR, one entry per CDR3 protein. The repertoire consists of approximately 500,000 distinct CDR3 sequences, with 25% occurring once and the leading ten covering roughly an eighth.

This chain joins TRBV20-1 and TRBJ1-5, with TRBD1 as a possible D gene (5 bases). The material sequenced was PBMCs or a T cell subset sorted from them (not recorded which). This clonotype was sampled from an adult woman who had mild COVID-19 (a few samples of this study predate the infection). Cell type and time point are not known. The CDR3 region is CSATGRGGQPQHF. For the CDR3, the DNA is TGCAGTGCCACGGGACGGGGGGGTCAGCCCCAGCATTTT.